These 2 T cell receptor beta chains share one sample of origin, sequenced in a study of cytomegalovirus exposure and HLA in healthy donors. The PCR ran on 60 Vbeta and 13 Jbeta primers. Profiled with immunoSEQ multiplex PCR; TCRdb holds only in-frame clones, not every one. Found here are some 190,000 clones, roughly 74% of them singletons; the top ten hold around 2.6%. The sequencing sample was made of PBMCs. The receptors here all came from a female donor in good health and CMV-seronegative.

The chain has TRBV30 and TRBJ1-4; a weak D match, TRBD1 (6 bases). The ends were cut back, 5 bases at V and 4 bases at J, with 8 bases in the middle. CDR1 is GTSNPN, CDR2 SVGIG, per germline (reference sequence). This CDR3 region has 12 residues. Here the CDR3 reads CAWGQYNEKLFF. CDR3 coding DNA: TGTGCCTGGGGACAGTATAATGAAAAACTGTTTTTT. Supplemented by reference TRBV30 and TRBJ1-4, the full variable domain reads SQTIHQWPATLVQPVGSPLSLECTVEGTSNPNLYWYRQAAGRGLQLLFYSVGIGQISSEVPQNLSASRPQDRQFILSSKKLLLSDSGFYLCAWGQYNEKLFFGSGTQLSVL.

The CDR3 sequence is CASTRASTDTQYF. CDR3 DNA: TGTGCCAGCACACGAGCTAGCACAGATACGCAGTATTTT. The chain joins TRBV21-1 to TRBJ2-3; TRBD2, the table's D call, was not compared with the DNA. TRBV21-1 is a known pseudogene. The CDR3 extends over 13 amino acids.